This is a list of T cell receptor beta chains from one sample in a study of Graves' ophthalmopathy and Graves' hyperthyroidism. In TCRdb, the multiplex PCR reads were re-called with MiXCR into one record per CDR3 protein. The sample shows hundreds of thousands of distinct CDR3 sequences, 20% to 25% of them seen only once. The sample taken for sequencing was peripheral blood. The receptors here all came from a woman aged 18-29 years with stable Graves' hyperthyroidism. Some clones in this sample may be carry-over from other donors' samples. CDR3s include the opening cysteine and the closing phenylalanine or tryptophan. A D gene is named only where the DNA matches it firmly. Some rows mark clone size as missing; the rest say once, few, many or name a class of expanded clone.

J: TRBJ2-7
V: TRBV11-2
D: NA
size: many
DNA: TGTGCCAGCAGCTTTGAGGGGCTCGACCTCTACGAGCAGTACTTC
CDR3: CASSFEGLDLYEQYF

J: TRBJ1-2
V: TRBV20-1
D: NA
size: many
DNA: TGCAGTGCTACACCAGACAGGACCGGGAGTGGCTACACCTTC
CDR3: CSATPDRTGSGYTF

J: TRBJ2-2
V: TRBV2
D: NA
size: NA
DNA: TGTGCCGGCCGGGCATCGAACACCGGGGAGCTGTTTTTT
CDR3: CAGRASNTGELFF

J: TRBJ1-2
V: TRBV6-5
D: NA
size: few
DNA: TGTGCCAGCAGTTACTCGCCAGGGACGGGCGGCTACACCTTC
CDR3: CASSYSPGTGGYTF

J: TRBJ1-2
V: TRBV24-1
D: NA
size: many
DNA: TGTGCCACCAGTGACACGGGCCCCGGCACCGCTGGCTACACCTTC
CDR3: CATSDTGPGTAGYTF

J: TRBJ1-1
V: TRBV11-2
D: NA
size: many
DNA: TGTGCCAGCAGCTTGCACACTGAAGCTTTCTTT
CDR3: CASSLHTEAFF

J: TRBJ1-1
V: TRBV6-5
D: TRBD1
size: few
DNA: TGTGCCAGCAGTTATAACTGGGACAGGGGAGGGGAGACTGAAGCTTTCTTT
CDR3: CASSYNWDRGGETEAFF

J: TRBJ2-7
V: TRBV28
D: TRBD2
size: many
DNA: TGTGCCAGCAGTTTGGGAGCGGGGGGAACCTACGAGCAGTACTTC
CDR3: CASSLGAGGTYEQYF

J: TRBJ1-2
V: TRBV12-3/TRBV12-4
D: NA
size: many
DNA: TGTGCCAGCACCTCCTGGGCCGGGGACTATGGCTACACCTTC
CDR3: CASTSWAGDYGYTF

J: TRBJ1-1
V: TRBV29-1
D: NA
size: many
DNA: TGCAGCGTTGAAGCAGGGGTGAACACTGAAGCTTTCTTT
CDR3: CSVEAGVNTEAFF

J: TRBJ1-5
V: TRBV10-3
D: NA
size: NA
DNA: TGTGCCATCAGTGAGTCGATGCAGATTGATGGTCAGCCCCAGCATTTT
CDR3: CAISESMQIDGQPQHF

J: TRBJ2-7
V: TRBV11-2
D: NA
size: many
DNA: TGTGCCAGCAGCAAATCGACAGGATACTACGAGCAGTACTTC
CDR3: CASSKSTGYYEQYF

J: TRBJ1-2
V: TRBV6-1
D: TRBD1
size: many
DNA: TGTGCCAGCAGTGATAGACAGGGAGCCTATGGCTACACCTTC
CDR3: CASSDRQGAYGYTF

J: TRBJ2-7
V: TRBV5-1
D: TRBD2
size: few
DNA: TGCGCCAGCAGCGCTGGACTAGAATCCTACGAGCAGTACTTC
CDR3: CASSAGLESYEQYF

J: TRBJ1-2
V: TRBV29-1
D: NA
size: few
DNA: TGCAGCGTTCAATCAGGGGAGGCCTATGGCTACACCTTC
CDR3: CSVQSGEAYGYTF

J: TRBJ1-1
V: TRBV4-2
D: NA
size: NA
DNA: TGTGCCAGCAGCCAAGATTCCTCCTTCACTGAAGCTTTCTTT
CDR3: CASSQDSSFTEAFF

J: TRBJ1-2
V: TRBV11-3
D: TRBD1
size: few
DNA: TGTGCCAGCAGCTTAGATAAGAGGACAGGGAATGGCTACACCTTC
CDR3: CASSLDKRTGNGYTF

J: TRBJ2-2
V: TRBV6-5
D: TRBD1
size: many
DNA: TGTGCCAGCAGTTACCCGGGACAGGGGGCAACCGGGGAGCTGTTTTTT
CDR3: CASSYPGQGATGELFF

J: TRBJ1-2
V: TRBV19
D: NA
size: NA
DNA: TGTGCCAGTAGCCCGATTGGGGCATTCTATGGCTACACCTTC
CDR3: CASSPIGAFYGYTF

J: TRBJ1-1
V: TRBV12-3/TRBV12-4
D: TRBD1
size: many
DNA: TGTGCCAGCAGGGCGACAGGGAGGTTCGCTGAAGCTTTCTTT
CDR3: CASRATGRFAEAFF

J: TRBJ1-1
V: TRBV6-1
D: NA
size: few
DNA: TGTGCCAGCAGCAAGGGGCACGCTCAGAACACTGAAGCTTTCTTT
CDR3: CASSKGHAQNTEAFF

J: TRBJ2-2
V: TRBV7-6
D: TRBD1
size: many
DNA: TGTGCCAGCAGCTCTCCCGGGGACAGGGGCGACACCGGGGAGCTGTTTTTT
CDR3: CASSSPGDRGDTGELFF

J: TRBJ2-2
V: TRBV30
D: NA
size: NA
DNA: TGTGCCAGGGACACGGTCACCGGGGAGCTGTTTTTT
CDR3: CARDTVTGELFF